Listed below are T cell receptor beta chains from one sample, sequenced in a study of siplizumab effects on memory and regulatory T cells. Clones were sequenced by immunoSEQ multiplex PCR, and TCRdb holds only the in-frame ones, with some missing. The sample contains around 99,000 clones, around 92% of which appear only once. Sequencing used Tregs sorted from blood. The source of these receptors is a human donor in good health. Both conserved end residues are part of each CDR3. The D gene is left open where the match is weak. Clone sizes are given selectively: once, few, many, or a class where the clone is expanded.

d_call j_call clone_size v_call cdr3_aa cdr3_nt
NA TRBJ1-4 NA TRBV7-6 CASSLRGTDEKLFF TGTGCCAGCAGCTTACGGGGAACGGATGAAAAACTGTTTTTT
NA TRBJ1-2 NA TRBV15 CATSRGGRGGGYTF TGTGCCACCAGCAGAGGCGGCAGGGGCGGTGGCTACACCTTC
NA TRBJ2-7 NA TRBV7-2 CASSLNHPYEQYF TGTGCCAGCAGCTTAAACCACCCCTACGAGCAGTACTTC
TRBD2 TRBJ2-2 NA TRBV4-1 CASSRRLAGLNANTGELFF TGCGCCAGCAGCCGTAGACTAGCGGGCTTAAACGCGAACACCGGGGAGCTGTTTTTT
NA TRBJ2-3 once TRBV29-1 CSVLSTTDTQYF TGCAGCGTCCTTAGCACCACAGATACGCAGTATTTT
NA TRBJ2-7 NA TRBV29-1 CSVESGRYEQYF TGCAGCGTTGAATCGGGCAGATACGAGCAGTACTTC
NA TRBJ1-6 NA TRBV6-6 CASSYARSYNSPLHF TGTGCCAGCAGTTACGCCCGATCTTATAATTCACCCCTCCACTTT
NA TRBJ2-7 NA TRBV6-5 CASSASYEQYF TGTGCCAGCAGTGCATCTTACGAGCAGTACTTC
TRBD1 TRBJ2-3 NA TRBV7-9 CASSLFRGPDTQYF TGTGCCAGCAGCCTCTTTAGGGGGCCCGATACGCAGTATTTT
NA TRBJ1-1 NA TRBV6-1 CASQGRATEAFF TGTGCCTCTCAAGGACGGGCTACCGAAGCTTTCTTT
NA TRBJ2-1 NA TRBV30 CAWSVLGYTYNEQFF TGTGCCTGGAGTGTACTAGGGTATACCTACAATGAGCAGTTCTTC
TRBD2 TRBJ2-3 NA TRBV7-3 CASSLPVGLAGGLITDTQYF TGTGCCAGCAGCTTACCGGTGGGACTAGCGGGAGGACTCATCACAGATACGCAGTATTTT
NA TRBJ2-3 NA TRBV4-2 CASSQGMVVDTQYF TGTGCCAGCAGCCAAGGTATGGTGGTGGATACGCAGTATTTT
TRBD1 TRBJ1-2 once TRBV19 CASSLQGVVNYGYTF TGTGCCAGTAGTTTACAGGGGGTGGTTAACTATGGCTACACCTTC
TRBD1 TRBJ1-1 NA TRBV6-4 CASSRDRGTEAFF TGTGCCAGCAGCCGGGACAGGGGCACTGAAGCTTTCTTT
TRBD1 TRBJ1-5 NA TRBV10-3 CAISESQGTGGPQHF TGTGCCATCAGTGAGTCGCAGGGCACAGGGGGTCCCCAGCATTTT
NA TRBJ2-5 NA TRBV7-9 CASSLAEEAQYF TGTGCCAGCAGCTTAGCTGAGGAGGCCCAGTACTTC
NA TRBJ1-1 NA TRBV19 CASSALSRGRTEAFF TGTGCCAGTTCTGCTCTTTCCAGGGGCAGGACTGAAGCTTTCTTT
NA TRBJ2-3 NA TRBV5-1 CASSLGDITDTQYF TGCGCCAGCAGCTTAGGGGACATCACAGATACGCAGTATTTT
NA TRBJ2-3 NA TRBV18 CASSPDWGSDTQYF TGTGCCAGCTCACCAGACTGGGGGTCTGATACGCAGTATTTT
NA TRBJ2-5 NA TRBV5-1 CASSFLDSSGETQYF TGCGCCAGCAGCTTCCTTGACTCGTCTGGAGAGACCCAGTACTTC
TRBD1 TRBJ1-1 NA TRBV11-2 CASSLQGVAFF TGTGCCAGCAGCTTACAGGGGGTAGCTTTCTTT
NA TRBJ2-3 NA TRBV20-1 CSASPDTQYF TGCAGTGCTTCGCCAGATACGCAGTATTTT
NA TRBJ1-6 few TRBV7-9 CASSFEFFGSPLHF TGTGCCAGCAGCTTTGAGTTTTTTGGCTCACCCCTCCACTTT
NA TRBJ1-2 NA TRBV6-5 CASTRAGFYGYTF TGTGCCAGCACCCGAGCCGGATTCTATGGCTACACCTTC
TRBD2 TRBJ2-7 NA TRBV28 CASSPPVWREVDEQYF TGTGCCAGCAGCCCCCCAGTGTGGCGGGAGGTAGACGAGCAGTACTTC
NA TRBJ2-6 NA TRBV11-2 CASSAGLKQQSRANVLTF TGTGCCAGCAGCGCAGGGCTCAAGCAACAAAGTCGGGCCAACGTCCTGACTTTC
NA TRBJ1-6 NA TRBV5-6 CASSFSPGAHSPLHF TGTGCCAGCAGCTTTTCACCTGGGGCGCATTCACCCCTCCACTTT
TRBD1 TRBJ1-1 NA TRBV6-5 CASRQGGNTEAFF TGTGCCAGCAGGCAGGGGGGGAACACTGAAGCTTTCTTT
NA TRBJ2-1 NA TRBV11-2 CASSQQGKQFF TGTGCCAGCAGCCAACAGGGAAAGCAGTTCTTC
TRBD2 TRBJ2-3 NA TRBV5-1 CASSLDTGGPGTDTQYF TGCGCCAGCAGCTTGGATACGGGGGGGCCGGGCACAGATACGCAGTATTTT
NA TRBJ2-7 NA TRBV27 CASGNRDTYEQYF TGTGCCAGCGGTAACAGGGATACCTACGAGCAGTACTTC
TRBD2 TRBJ2-7 NA TRBV7-2 CASSLVTSGGREQYF TGTGCCAGCAGCTTAGTGACTAGCGGGGGGAGGGAGCAGTACTTC
NA TRBJ2-3 NA TRBV18 CASSPQTGLAADTQYF TGTGCCAGCTCACCCCAAACCGGTTTAGCGGCAGATACGCAGTATTTT
NA TRBJ1-5 NA TRBV18 CASSPFRDNRNQPQHF TGTGCCAGCTCGCCATTCCGGGACAATCGAAATCAGCCCCAGCATTTT
TRBD1 TRBJ1-1 NA TRBV5-1 CASSEGTAREAFF TGCGCCAGCAGCGAAGGGACAGCCCGTGAAGCTTTCTTT
TRBD1 TRBJ2-3 NA TRBV29-1 CSVFVRQGIDTQYF TGCAGCGTCTTCGTTAGACAGGGGATAGATACGCAGTATTTT
TRBD1 TRBJ2-7 NA TRBV29-1 CSVEITGVSTYEQYF TGCAGCGTTGAAATCACAGGGGTAAGCACCTACGAGCAGTACTTC
NA TRBJ1-5 NA TRBV6-6 CASSSIDGSNQPQHF TGTGCCAGCAGTTCCATAGACGGTAGCAATCAGCCCCAGCATTTT
TRBD2 TRBJ2-5 NA TRBV9 CASSVGWASGGHTQETQYF TGTGCCAGCAGCGTAGGGTGGGCTAGCGGGGGGCACACTCAAGAGACCCAGTACTTC
TRBD1 TRBJ2-7 NA TRBV11-2 CASSWGTGGQYEQYF TGTGCCAGCAGCTGGGGGACAGGGGGCCAGTACGAGCAGTACTTC
NA TRBJ2-7 NA TRBV6-6 CASSSAGRGYEQYF TGTGCCAGCAGTTCAGCGGGCCGAGGCTACGAGCAGTACTTC